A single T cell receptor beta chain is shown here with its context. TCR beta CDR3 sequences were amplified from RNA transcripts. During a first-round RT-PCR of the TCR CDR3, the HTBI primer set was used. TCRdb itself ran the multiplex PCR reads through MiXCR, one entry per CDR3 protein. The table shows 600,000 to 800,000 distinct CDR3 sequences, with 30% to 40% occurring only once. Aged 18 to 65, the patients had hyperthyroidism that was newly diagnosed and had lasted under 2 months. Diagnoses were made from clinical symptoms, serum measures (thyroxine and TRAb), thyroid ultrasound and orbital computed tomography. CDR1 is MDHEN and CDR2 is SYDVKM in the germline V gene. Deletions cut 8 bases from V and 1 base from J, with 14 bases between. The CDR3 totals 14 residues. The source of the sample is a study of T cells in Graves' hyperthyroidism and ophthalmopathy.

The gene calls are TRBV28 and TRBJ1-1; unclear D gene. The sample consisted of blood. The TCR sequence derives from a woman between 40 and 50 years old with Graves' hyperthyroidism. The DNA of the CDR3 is TGTGCCAGCGGACCCACCGAGGGGAACACTGAAGCTTTCTTT. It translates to CASGPTEGNTEAFF. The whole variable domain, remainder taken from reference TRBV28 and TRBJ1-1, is DVKVTQSSRYLVKRTGEKVFLECVQDMDHENMFWYRQDPGLGLRLIYFSYDVKMKEKGDIPEGYSVSREKKERFSLILESASTNQTSMYLCASGPTEGNTEAFFGQGTRLTVV.